This TCR beta chain was obtained from a study of early T cells in non-severe SARS-CoV-2 infection. Across the study: Bulk RNA taken from unsorted whole blood was sequenced, leaving chains unpaired.

Study-wide points: Matching results from VDJdb favored anti-spike CD8 responses, leaving private and CD4 specificities undetected.

As to this clonotype: Its target is not known.

Each single cDNA molecule received a unique molecular identifier. Each CDR3 protein is one row after TCRdb ran MiXCR on the 5' RACE reads. The table includes tens of thousands of distinct CDR3 sequences, 9.5% to 15% detected once. The V and J ends lost 8 bases and 10 bases respectively, with 15 bases between them. Germline CDR1 SGHVS, CDR2 FNYEAQ. The CDR3 spans 12 residues. The TCR originated in an adult who was a healthcare worker with PCR-confirmed SARS-CoV-2 infection or an uninfected control (not recorded which). The material sequenced was whole blood, taken at baseline. The chain has TRBV7-6 and TRBJ2-1, with D possibly being TRBD2 (5 bases). The chain's CDR3 is CASSGLSSEQFF. Here the CDR3 DNA reads TGTGCCAGCTCTGGACTGAGCAGCGAGCAGTTCTTC. Full variable domain (remainder filled in from reference TRBV7-6 and TRBJ2-1): GAGVSQSPRYKVTKRGQDVALRCDPISGHVSLYWYRQALGQGPEFLTYFNYEAQQDKSGLPNDRFSAERPEGSISTLTIQRTEQRDSAMYRCASSGLSSEQFFGPGTRLTVL.